This T cell receptor (beta chain) was recorded in a study of technical replicates of blood from a few donors. Per germline, CDR1 SGHVS and CDR2 FNYEAQ. The CDR3 has 14 residues. The V segment lost 5 bases and the J segment 7 bases; nucleotides outside the gene matches: 7. Method: immunoSEQ multiplex PCR; TCRdb's copy keeps in-frame clones and lacks some. The sample holds tens of thousands of clones, around 93% seen once. The specimen was T cells isolated from PBMCs. The origin of this receptor is a human donor in good health. The chain uses TRBV7-6 and TRBJ1-2; 10 positions match TRBD1. Here the CDR3 reads CASSAPGQGSGYTF. DNA for the CDR3: TGTGCCAGCAGCGCTCCGGGACAGGGGTCTGGCTACACCTTC.